The 21 T cell receptor beta chains listed next were all sequenced from one sample in a study of blood T cell repertoires in COVID-19. TCRdb's copy holds only in-frame clones and misses some; the assay was immunoSEQ multiplex PCR. The sample consists of 150,000 to 200,000 clones, around 89% of them appearing once. The sample taken for sequencing was peripheral blood. The receptor source for this set is a man aged 50 or older with acute or convalescent COVID-19.

Only one count was recorded for this clone. The CDR3 region is CASSQDGQGGGYTF. CDR3 coding DNA: TGCGCCAGCAGCCAAGACGGGCAGGGGGGAGGCTACACCTTC. The chain uses TRBV4-1 and TRBJ1-2; 7 bases are shared with TRBD1. After removal of 0 bases from V and 8 bases from J, the junction contained 6 bases not matched to a gene. This CDR3 comprises 14 residues. The germline V gene encodes CDR1 MGHRA and CDR2 YSYEKL.

The chain uses TRBV28 and TRBJ2-7; TRBD2 is a possible D gene (7 bases). From germline, CDR1 is MDHEN and CDR2 SYDVKM. V lost 8 bases to trimming and J lost 7 bases, with 15 bases between them. The CDR3 contains 12 residues. The CDR3 protein is CASGRGLREQYV. CDR3 nucleotides: TGTGCCAGCGGGCGGGGGCTACGAGAGCAGTACGTC.

V gene TRBV19 combines with J gene TRBJ2-3; weak D call: TRBD2 (6 bases). V lost 6 bases, J lost 6 bases, and 13 bases lay in between. The CDR3 contains 13 residues. CDR1 and CDR2 (germline): LNHDA, SQIVND (reference sequence). The CDR3 reads CASRVGGADTQYF. The CDR3 DNA follows: TGTGCCAGTAGAGTTGGAGGGGCCGATACGCAGTATTTT. The variable domain in full, completed from reference TRBV19 and TRBJ2-3, reads DGGITQSPKYLFRKEGQNVTLSCEQNLNHDAMYWYRQDPGQGLRLIYYSQIVNDFQKGDIAEGYSVSREKKESFPLTVTSAQKNPTAFYLCASRVGGADTQYFGPGTRLTVL.

This chain connects TRBV6-5 to TRBJ2-7; the D is unclear. Per the germline V gene, CDR1 is MNHEY and CDR2 is SVGAGI. This CDR3 region has 14 residues. CDR3 amino acids: CASKAQASFREQYF. The CDR3 DNA reads as TGTGCTTCCAAGGCCCAGGCCAGTTTTCGGGAGCAGTACTTC.

V is TRBV29-1 and J is TRBJ2-1, with 15 bases matching TRBD2. V was pared by 6 bases and J by 4 bases, with 4 bases of the junction left unmatched. The CDR3 covers 15 residues. CDR1 and CDR2 from the germline V gene are SQVTM and ANQGSEA. The CDR3 protein is CSVPGTSGGYNEQFF. The CDR3 DNA reads as TGCAGCGTCCCCGGGACTAGCGGGGGGTACAATGAGCAGTTCTTC.

The rearrangement uses TRBV6-1 and TRBJ1-2; a possible D gene is TRBD1 (6 bases). Germline V lookup: CDR1 MNHNS, CDR2 SASEGT. There are 14 residues in the CDR3. V was pared by 3 bases and J by 5 bases, with 13 bases between. Written as DNA, the CDR3 is TGTGCCAGCAGTGAGGGAGGGGGGGGGTATGGCTACACCTTC. This translates into CASSEGGGGYGYTF.

This chain connects TRBV7-2 to TRBJ2-3, with 8 bases aligning to TRBD2. This CDR3 has 16 amino acids. J gave up 2 bases and V 1 base, and 5 bases lay outside the gene matches. Germline V gene data show CDR1 as SGHTA and CDR2 as FQGNSA. The CDR3 here is CASSLEAGGSTDTQYF. CDR3 DNA: TGTGCCAGCAGCTTAGAGGCGGGGGGATCCACAGATACGCAGTATTTT.

This chain connects TRBV27 to TRBJ1-2; D remains ambiguous. Deletions cut 6 bases from V and 5 bases from J, with 10 bases between. This CDR3 is built from 12 residues. Per the germline V gene, CDR1 is MNHEY and CDR2 is SMNVEV (reference sequence). As DNA, the CDR3 is TGTGCCAGCAGGTCCGATAGATATGGCTACACCTTC. Translation: CASRSDRYGYTF.

The chain has TRBV7-8 and TRBJ1-2; TRBD1 might be the D (5 bases). Trimming took off 1 base at V and 2 bases at J, with 8 bases between the two ends. Germline V lookup: CDR1 SGHVS, CDR2 FQNEAQ. The length of the CDR3 is 14 residues. The CDR3 DNA is TGTGCCAGCAGCTTAGTCGGGGGAAACTATGGCTACACCTTC. This gives the protein CASSLVGGNYGYTF.

This clone appeared a single time. This chain connects TRBV27 to TRBJ2-2; 10 positions agree with TRBD2. In germline, CDR1 is MNHEY, CDR2 SMNVEV (reference sequence). The CDR3 runs to 16 residues. V trimming: 6 bases; J trimming: 2 bases; junction bases outside the gene matches: 6. The CDR3 spells CASRLTSGVNTGELFF. The CDR3 nucleotides read TGTGCCAGCAGACTAACTAGCGGGGTTAACACCGGGGAGCTGTTTTTT.

This clone was seen just once. The chain has TRBV18 and TRBJ2-2, with TRBD2 as a possible D gene (6 bases). Trimming shortened V by 6 bases and J by 6 bases, and 23 bases separated the two germline ends. This CDR3 contains 17 residues. The germline V gene has CDR1 KGHSH and CDR2 LQKENI. The CDR3, as DNA: TGTGCCAGCTCCTCCATGATCGTCCGGGGGTCTGCCGGGGAGCTGTTTTTT. Translating gives CASSSMIVRGSAGELFF.

The rearrangement links TRBV2 to TRBJ2-7; 9 nucleotides align to TRBD2. The J segment lost 10 bases and the V segment lost 2 bases, leaving 6 bases of the junction unmatched. The CDR3 is made up of 13 amino acids. Germline CDR1 reads SNHLY; CDR2 reads FYNNEI. The CDR3 nucleotides read TGTGCCAGCAGTGAAAGCGGGAGGCAGCCCCAGTACTTC. Its translation is CASSESGRQPQYF.

This sequence joins TRBV28 and TRBJ2-5; D perhaps matches TRBD1 (8 bases). The V and J ends lost 2 bases and 5 bases respectively, with 15 bases between them. Germline CDR1 and CDR2: MDHEN and SYDVKM. The CDR3 consists of 15 residues. CDR3 residues: CASSLGGDRRETQYF. CDR3 sequence (DNA): TGTGCCAGCAGTTTAGGGGGGGACAGGAGGGAGACCCAGTACTTC.

The chain has TRBV7-9 and TRBJ2-1, with a weak D call TRBD2 (6 bases). From germline, CDR1 is SEHNR and CDR2 FQNEAQ (reference sequence). The CDR3 covers 17 residues. The V and J ends lost 3 bases and 0 bases respectively, with 15 bases between them. Here the CDR3 reads CASSFAQRASSYNEQFF. The CDR3 bases are TGTGCCAGCAGCTTCGCCCAGCGGGCGAGCTCCTACAATGAGCAGTTCTTC.

This clone occurred once. This chain links TRBV27 with TRBJ2-1; D is perhaps TRBD1 (6 bases). The V end lost 5 bases, the J end lost 6 bases, and 8 bases lay between the germline ends. The CDR3 covers 12 residues. Germline CDR1 and CDR2: MNHEY and SMNVEV (reference sequence). The CDR3 region is CASSRRGNEQFF. CDR3 in DNA: TGTGCCAGCAGTCGCAGGGGCAATGAGCAGTTCTTC.

The rearrangement uses TRBV28 and TRBJ2-3; D is unresolved. Between the trimmed V and J ends, which lost 2 bases and 4 bases, there was a span of 10 bases. CDR3 length: 14 residues. Germline V gives CDR1 MDHEN, CDR2 SYDVKM. In DNA form, the CDR3 reads TGTGCCAGCAGTTTACGACTTTGGGCAGATACGCAGTATTTT. As protein: CASSLRLWADTQYF.

The chain joins TRBV5-1 to TRBJ1-2; D is uncertain. The CDR3 sequence is 13 residues long. CDR1 and CDR2 (germline): SGHRS, YFSETQ. The V gene lost 2 bases and the J gene lost 6 bases, with 11 bases spanning the gap. The CDR3 protein is CASSLPGSDGYTF. In nucleotides, the CDR3 is TGCGCCAGCAGCTTACCGGGATCGGATGGCTACACCTTC.

This clone occurred once. This sequence joins TRBV11-1 and TRBJ2-1; 8 positions match TRBD1. Losses at the gene ends were 5 bases for V and 8 bases for J; bases not matched to a gene: 5. Per the germline V gene, CDR1 is SGHAT and CDR2 is FQDESV (reference sequence). The CDR3 loop spans 13 amino acids. The chain's CDR3 is CASSDRGSDEQFF. In DNA form, the CDR3 reads TGTGCCAGCAGCGACAGGGGCTCGGATGAGCAGTTCTTC.

CDR3 sequence reads: CASRRTGPNSPLHF. The CDR3 nucleotides read TGTGCCAGCAGAAGAACAGGGCCTAATTCACCCCTCCACTTT. J is TRBJ1-6 and V is TRBV6-5; D possibly corresponds to TRBD1 (6 bases). V dropped 6 bases and J dropped 6 bases, with 12 bases sitting between them. The CDR3 has 14 residues. Germline V CDR1 and CDR2: MNHEY, SVGAGI.

The chain combines TRBV12-3 or TRBV12-4 with TRBJ1-6, with a possible D match to TRBD1 (5 bases). The CDR3 is 13 residues long. V was pared by 9 bases and J by 6 bases, with 12 bases between. Here the CDR3 reads CASRRDGNSPLHF. The DNA of the CDR3 is TGTGCCAGTCGCAGGGATGGTAATTCACCCCTCCACTTT.

The rearrangement uses TRBV15 and TRBJ1-3; a weak D match, TRBD1 (5 bases). The germline V and J ends were trimmed by 0 bases and 4 bases, with 7 bases remaining between them. Per germline, CDR1 LNHNV and CDR2 YYDKDF (reference sequence). This CDR3 has 14 amino acids. The DNA of the CDR3 is TGTGCCACCAGCAGAGATTACAGGGGAAACACCATATATTTT. Its translation is CATSRDYRGNTIYF. The variable domain in full, with the rest retrieved from reference TRBV15 and TRBJ1-3, is DAMVIQNPRYQVTQFGKPVTLSCSQTLNHNVMYWYQQKSSQAPKLLFHYYDKDFNNEADTPDNFQSRRPNTSFCFLDIRSPGLGDTAMYLCATSRDYRGNTIYFGEGSWLTVV.